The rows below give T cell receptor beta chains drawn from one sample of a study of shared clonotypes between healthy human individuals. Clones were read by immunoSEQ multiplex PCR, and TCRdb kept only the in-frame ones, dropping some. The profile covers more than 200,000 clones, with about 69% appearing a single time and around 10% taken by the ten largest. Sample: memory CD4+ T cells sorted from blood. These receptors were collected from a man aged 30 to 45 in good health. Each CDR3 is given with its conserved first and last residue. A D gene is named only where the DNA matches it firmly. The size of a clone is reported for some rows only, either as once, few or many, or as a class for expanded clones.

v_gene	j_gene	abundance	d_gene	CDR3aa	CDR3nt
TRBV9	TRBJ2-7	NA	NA	CASSGGNRVYEQYF	TGTGCCAGCAGCGGGGGGAATAGAGTCTACGAGCAGTACTTC
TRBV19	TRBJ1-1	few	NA	CASSIWGAGEAFF	TGTGCCAGTAGTATATGGGGTGCGGGTGAAGCTTTCTTT
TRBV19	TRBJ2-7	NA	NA	CASSILADSYEQYF	TGTGCCAGTAGTATTCTGGCAGACTCCTACGAGCAGTACTTC
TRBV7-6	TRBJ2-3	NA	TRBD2	CASSLESAAGGPVSDTQYF	TGTGCCAGCAGCTTAGAAAGCGCGGCGGGAGGGCCGGTATCAGATACGCAGTATTTT
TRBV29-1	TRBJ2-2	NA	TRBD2	CSVVPGRGTGELFF	TGCAGCGTTGTGCCCGGGAGGGGTACCGGGGAGCTGTTTTTT
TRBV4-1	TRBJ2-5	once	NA	CASSQGTIKETQYF	TGCGCCAGCAGCCAAGGGACTATTAAGGAGACCCAGTACTTC
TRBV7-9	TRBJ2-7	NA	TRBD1	CASSANRDRVDEQYF	TGTGCCAGCAGCGCCAACCGGGACAGGGTTGACGAGCAGTACTTC
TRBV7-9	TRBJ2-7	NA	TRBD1	CASSLGQGKTYEQYF	TGTGCCAGCAGCTTGGGACAGGGTAAAACTTACGAGCAGTACTTC
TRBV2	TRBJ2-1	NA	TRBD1	CASSEQGLGDEQFF	TGTGCCAGCAGCGAACAGGGGTTGGGGGATGAGCAGTTCTTC
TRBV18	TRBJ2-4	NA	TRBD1	CASSLIRGTGKNIQYF	TGTGCCAGCTCACTCATTCGGGGGACAGGGAAAAACATTCAGTACTTC
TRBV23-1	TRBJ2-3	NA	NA	CASSHRPRDTDTQYF	TGCGCCAGCAGTCATCGTCCCCGAGACACAGATACGCAGTATTTT
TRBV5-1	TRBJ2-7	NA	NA	CASSLSVLSYEQYF	TGCGCCAGCAGCTTGAGTGTTTTGTCCTACGAGCAGTACTTC
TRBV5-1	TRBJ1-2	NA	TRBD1	CASSSTGTDYGYTF	TGCGCCAGCAGCTCGACAGGGACTGACTATGGCTACACCTTC
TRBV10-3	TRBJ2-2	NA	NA	CAISDRVPGELFF	TGTGCCATCAGTGACAGGGTACCCGGGGAGCTGTTTTTT
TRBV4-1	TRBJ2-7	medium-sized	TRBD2	CASSPRTSLSPYF	TGCGCCAGCAGCCCACGGACTAGCCTAAGCCCGTACTTC
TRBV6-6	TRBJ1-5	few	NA	CASSPRVRENQPQHF	TGTGCCAGCAGCCCCCGTGTCAGGGAAAATCAGCCCCAGCATTTT
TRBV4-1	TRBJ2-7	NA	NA	CASSLQVRGAYEQYF	TGCGCCAGCAGCCTCCAAGTCAGGGGGGCTTACGAGCAGTACTTC
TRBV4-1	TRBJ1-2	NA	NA	CASSQALASYGYTF	TGCGCCAGCAGCCAAGCCCTCGCCTCCTATGGCTACACCTTC
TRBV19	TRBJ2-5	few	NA	CASSFGSQETQYF	TGTGCCAGTAGTTTCGGGTCCCAAGAGACCCAGTACTTC
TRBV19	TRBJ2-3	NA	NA	CASSIGEGGADTQYF	TGTGCCAGTAGTATAGGTGAAGGCGGGGCAGATACGCAGTATTTT
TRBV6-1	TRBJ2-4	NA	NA	CASSEDGAKNIQYF	TGTGCCAGCAGTGAGGACGGAGCCAAAAACATTCAGTACTTC
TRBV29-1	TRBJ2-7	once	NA	CSVNSATSRSSYEQYF	TGCAGCGTTAATAGCGCTACTAGCAGGAGCTCCTACGAGCAGTACTTC
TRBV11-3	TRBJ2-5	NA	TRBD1	CASSLTGDRAGETQYF	TGTGCCAGCAGCTTAACCGGGGACAGGGCTGGGGAGACCCAGTACTTC
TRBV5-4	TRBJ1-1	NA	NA	CASSLGRGDTEAFF	TGTGCCAGCAGCTTGGGACGCGGAGACACTGAAGCTTTCTTT
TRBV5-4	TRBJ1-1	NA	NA	CASSPPLKSGEAFF	TGTGCCAGCAGCCCACCTTTGAAGAGTGGTGAAGCTTTCTTT
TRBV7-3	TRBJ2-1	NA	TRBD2	CASSSRLAGLNEQFF	TGTGCCAGCAGCTCCAGACTAGCGGGACTCAATGAGCAGTTCTTC
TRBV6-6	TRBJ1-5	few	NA	CASSHSGLQPQHF	TGTGCCAGCAGCCATTCAGGGTTGCAGCCCCAGCATTTT
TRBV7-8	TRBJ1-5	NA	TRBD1	CASSLRDSIRYYSNQPQHF	TGTGCCAGCAGCTTAAGGGACAGTATTCGGTATTATAGCAATCAGCCCCAGCATTTT
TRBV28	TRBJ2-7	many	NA	CASSLLAVSYEQYF	TGTGCCAGCAGTTTATTGGCGGTCTCCTACGAGCAGTACTTC
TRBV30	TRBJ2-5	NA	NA	CAWHGQETQYF	TGTGCCTGGCACGGGCAGGAGACCCAGTACTTC
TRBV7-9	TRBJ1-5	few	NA	CASSLRGDGNQPQHF	TGTGCCAGCAGCTTAAGGGGGGACGGCAATCAGCCCCAGCATTTT
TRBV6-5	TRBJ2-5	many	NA	CASSYSIPAGQETQYF	TGTGCCAGCAGTTACTCTATCCCAGCCGGCCAAGAGACCCAGTACTTC
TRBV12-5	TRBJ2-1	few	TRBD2	CASGRTSGRFYEQFF	TGTGCTAGTGGGCGGACTAGCGGGAGGTTCTATGAGCAGTTCTTC
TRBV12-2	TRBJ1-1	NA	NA	CASRPSNRGRITEAFF	TGTGCAAGTCGCCCGTCAAACCGGGGGCGTATCACTGAAGCTTTCTTT
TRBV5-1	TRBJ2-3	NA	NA	CASSPSSTDTDTQYF	TGCGCCAGCAGTCCAAGTTCGACTGACACAGATACGCAGTATTTT
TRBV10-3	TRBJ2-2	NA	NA	CAISYRGGENTGELFF	TGTGCCATCAGCTACAGGGGAGGGGAGAACACCGGGGAGCTGTTTTTT
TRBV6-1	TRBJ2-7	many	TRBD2	CASSEALAGSYEQYF	TGTGCCAGCAGTGAAGCGCTAGCGGGCTCCTACGAGCAGTACTTC
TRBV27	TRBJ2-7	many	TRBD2	CASSLTTSGSHEQYF	TGTGCCAGCAGTTTGACCACTAGCGGGAGCCACGAGCAGTACTTC
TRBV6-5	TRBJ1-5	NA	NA	CASSYFGQGAMHF	NA
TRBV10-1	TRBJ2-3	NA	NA	CASSSQGTADTQYF	TGCGCCAGCAGTTCACAGGGAACTGCAGATACGCAGTATTTT
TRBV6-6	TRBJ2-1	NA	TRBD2	CASRRGDSYNEQFF	TGTGCCAGCAGACGGGGGGACTCCTACAATGAGCAGTTCTTC
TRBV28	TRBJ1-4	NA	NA	CASSQTGEKLFF	TGTGCCAGCAGCCAAACGGGGGAAAAACTGTTTTTT
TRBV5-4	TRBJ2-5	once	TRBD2	CASSLGVAGDPTQYF	TGTGCCAGCAGCTTGGGGGTAGCGGGAGATCCCACCCAGTACTTC
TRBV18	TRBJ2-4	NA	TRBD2	CASSPLGTSGMEYF	TGTGCCAGCTCACCCCTCGGGACTAGCGGGATGGAGTACTTC
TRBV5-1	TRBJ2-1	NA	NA	CASSLNGANNEQFF	TGCGCCAGCAGCTTGAACGGAGCCAACAATGAGCAGTTCTTC
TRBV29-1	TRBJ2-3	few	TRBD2	CSVGSSGRTDTQYF	TGCAGCGTTGGATCTAGCGGGAGGACAGATACGCAGTATTTT
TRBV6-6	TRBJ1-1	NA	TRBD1	CASSYPTGEAFF	TGTGCCAGCAGTTACCCGACAGGGGAAGCTTTCTTT
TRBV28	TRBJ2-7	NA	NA	CASSLGQYEQYF	TGTGCCAGCAGTTTGGGGCAGTACGAGCAGTACTTC
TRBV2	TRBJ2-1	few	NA	CASSENRGWNNEQFF	TGTGCCAGCAGTGAAAACCGGGGTTGGAACAATGAGCAGTTCTTC
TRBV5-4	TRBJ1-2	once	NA	CASSLEGGRNYGYTF	TGTGCCAGCAGCTTGGAAGGCGGGCGGAACTATGGCTACACCTTC
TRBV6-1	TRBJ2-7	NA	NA	CASSERQGLAYEQYF	TGTGCCAGCAGTGAAAGGCAGGGGCTGGCCTACGAGCAGTACTTC
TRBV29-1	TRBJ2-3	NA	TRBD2	CSVELSSGGRGTDTQYF	TGCAGCGTTGAGCTCTCTTCGGGCGGGAGGGGAACAGATACGCAGTATTTT
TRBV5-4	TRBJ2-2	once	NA	CASSLDPGTGELFF	TGTGCCAGCAGCCTTGACCCAGGCACCGGGGAGCTGTTTTTT
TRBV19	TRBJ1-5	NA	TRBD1	CASTGQPMAGQPQHF	TGTGCCAGCACGGGACAGCCCATGGCGGGTCAGCCCCAGCATTTT
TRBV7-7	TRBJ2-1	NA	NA	CASSSTWNYNEQFF	TGTGCTAGCAGCTCGACGTGGAACTACAATGAGCAGTTCTTC
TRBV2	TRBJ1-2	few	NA	CASSVMNGYTF	TGTGCCAGCAGTGTTATGAATGGCTACACCTTC
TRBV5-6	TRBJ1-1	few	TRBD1	CASSFLQGAVAEAFF	TGTGCCAGCAGCTTCTTGCAGGGGGCCGTGGCTGAAGCTTTCTTT
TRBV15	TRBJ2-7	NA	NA	CATSSPDRRASYEQYF	TGTGCCACCTCCTCCCCGGACAGACGGGCTTCCTACGAGCAGTACTTC
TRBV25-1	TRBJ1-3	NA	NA	CASSGGASGNTIYF	TGTGCCAGCAGTGGTGGGGCTTCTGGAAACACCATATATTTT
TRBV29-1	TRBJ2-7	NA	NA	CSVEGYTGTGSYEQYF	TGCAGCGTTGAAGGGTATACCGGGACCGGCAGCTACGAGCAGTACTTC